The present entry profiles one T cell receptor (beta chain) with its context. Libraries were prepared by immunoSEQ multiplex PCR; TCRdb keeps only in-frame clonotypes and omits some of them. This sample has approximately 170,000 clones, with 82% found just once. This sample was taken from a study of blood T cell repertoires in COVID-19. From germline, CDR1 is SGDLS and CDR2 YYNGEE. This CDR3 is built from 13 residues. Trimming took 4 bases from V and 9 from J, leaving 14 bases between them. Sequencing input: peripheral blood. The receptor was derived from an elderly woman with active or convalescent COVID-19. The chain carries TRBV9 and TRBJ2-1, with D perhaps matching TRBD2 (5 bases). CDR3 DNA: TGTGCCAGCAGCTTCGCCCCCGAGGGTGAGCAGTTCTTC. Translating it yields CASSFAPEGEQFF.